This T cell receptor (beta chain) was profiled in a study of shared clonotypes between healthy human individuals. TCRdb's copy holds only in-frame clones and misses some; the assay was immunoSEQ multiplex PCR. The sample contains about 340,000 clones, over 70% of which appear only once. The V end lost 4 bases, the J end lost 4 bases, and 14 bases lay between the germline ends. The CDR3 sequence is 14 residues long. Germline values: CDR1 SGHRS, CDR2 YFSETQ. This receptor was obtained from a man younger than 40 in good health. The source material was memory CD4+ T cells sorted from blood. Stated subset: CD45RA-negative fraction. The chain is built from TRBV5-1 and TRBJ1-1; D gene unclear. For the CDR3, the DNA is TGCGCCAGCAGCCGTTTAGAGCCGAGCACTGAAGCTTTCTTT. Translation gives CASSRLEPSTEAFF.